This entry lists 5 T cell receptor beta chains sequenced from one sample in a study of siplizumab effects on memory and regulatory T cells. Sequencing was performed with immunoSEQ multiplex PCR; in TCRdb, only in-frame clones are kept and a portion is missing. This repertoire shows tens of thousands of clones, 90% to 98% found once; its top ten account for around 0.093%. The sample taken for sequencing was naive CD8+ T cells sorted from blood. All receptors derive from a human donor in good health.

The gene calls are TRBV5-6 and TRBJ2-7; the D call may be TRBD1 or TRBD2 (5 bases each). V gave up 0 bases and J gave up 4 bases, with 11 bases separating them. Germline loops: CDR1 SGHDT, CDR2 YYEEEE. The CDR3 runs 14 residues. CDR3 sequence (DNA): TGTGCCAGCAGCTTGGGAGGGGCCCGGTACGAGCAGTACTTC. It codes for CASSLGGARYEQYF.

The chain uses TRBV21-1 and TRBJ2-7; the tabulated D call, TRBD2, remains unverified against the DNA. TRBV21-1 constitutes a pseudogene. The CDR3 loop spans 16 amino acids. This CDR3 reads CASSFGTSGGPHEQYF. The DNA for the CDR3 is TGTGCCAGCAGCTTCGGGACTAGCGGGGGGCCCCACGAGCAGTACTTC.

The rearrangement joins TRBV10-2 to TRBJ1-3; 9 nucleotides match TRBD1. The V and J ends lost 5 bases and 0 bases, in that order; junction bases with no gene match: 5. Germline CDR1 is WSHSY and CDR2 is SAAADI. The CDR3 totals 16 residues. The CDR3 protein is CASSPGTGSSGNTIYF. The CDR3 DNA reads as TGCGCCAGCAGTCCCGGGACAGGGAGCTCTGGAAACACCATATATTTT.

The chain has TRBV6-6 and TRBJ1-5, with D possibly TRBD1 on 5 matching bases. CDR3 length equals 14 residues. Looked up from germline, CDR1 is MNHNY and CDR2 is SVGAGI (reference sequence). Trimming left V 6 bases short and J 7 bases short, with 16 bases between. Written as DNA, the CDR3 is TGTGCCAGCAGGGCCGCAGGGTTTAACCAGCCCCAGCATTTT. Translated: CASRAAGFNQPQHF.

J is TRBJ2-7 and V is TRBV28, with D possibly being TRBD1 (5 bases). V lost 3 bases to trimming and J lost 3 bases, with 12 bases between them. Germline V gene sequence: CDR1 MDHEN, CDR2 SYDVKM. The CDR3 consists of 14 residues. The CDR3 here is CASSLTAKGYEQYF. The CDR3, as DNA: TGTGCCAGCAGTTTGACAGCCAAGGGCTACGAGCAGTACTTC.